A selection of T cell receptor beta chains follows, all from one sample in a study of siplizumab effects on memory and regulatory T cells. The table came from immunoSEQ multiplex PCR; TCRdb's copy has only in-frame clones and leaves some out. Of about 100,000 clones listed, under 95% are singletons. Material for sequencing was Tregs sorted from blood. The source is a human donor in good health. The conserved cysteine and the conserved F or W are not part of the CDR3 here.

>TRBV28
ASRKEGEQY
>TRBV9
ASSGLLGPQMSGELF
>TRBV4-1
ASSPRDRQRETQY
>TRBV18
ASSTVGTHEQY
>TRBV4-2
ASSPPGDPEQY
>TRBV9
ASSLQAYQETQY
>TRBV27
ASRLNSHSYEQY
>TRBV11-2
ASSWAGGEQY
>TRBV5-1
ASSPGPGIQY
>TRBV9
ASTPRTSGRTGELF
>TRBV5-6
ASSLDRTGTTYGYT
>TRBV2
ASSDGRLTLAKNIQY
>TRBV18
ASSLQGPNSPLH
>TRBV7-3
ASSYEASYNEQF
>TRBV28
ASYNPLNTEAF
>TRBV10-3
AISETSYEQY
>TRBV5-6
ASRAGGRGPETQY
>TRBV7-3
ASSLKAGGNNEQF
>TRBV20-1
SAMGKNIQY
>TRBV28
ASDGGYEQY
>TRBV7-2
ASTLRVPGYNEQF